A single sample gave rise to the 28 T cell receptor beta chains below, sequenced in a study of cytomegalovirus exposure and HLA in healthy donors. 60 Vbeta and 13 Jbeta primers were used in PCR. The table came from immunoSEQ multiplex PCR; TCRdb's copy has only in-frame clones and leaves some out. The sample consists of 150,000 to 200,000 clones, 70% to 85% of them appearing once. Sequenced: PBMCs. These receptors all come from a girl aged 2-10 years in good health and CMV-seropositive.

The CDR3 protein is CSVEQGVGYTF. The CDR3, as DNA: TGCAGCGTTGAGCAGGGTGTGGGCTACACCTTC. The chain carries TRBV29-1 and TRBJ1-2, with D tentatively TRBD1 (5 bases). The CDR3 runs 11 residues. Per germline, CDR1 SQVTM and CDR2 ANQGSEA. Trimming pared 3 bases from V and 8 bases from J, leaving 10 bases between.

The J gene is TRBJ2-1, the V gene TRBV5-1; 7 bases line up with TRBD2. Losses at the gene ends were 4 bases for V and 5 bases for J; bases not matched to a gene: 6. This CDR3 spans 14 amino acids. Germline CDR1 reads SGHRS; CDR2 reads YFSETQ. The CDR3 sequence is CASSMRGGNNEQFF. CDR3 nucleotide sequence: TGCGCCAGCAGCATGCGCGGGGGAAACAATGAGCAGTTCTTC.

J is TRBJ1-2 and V is TRBV2; D is possibly TRBD1 (6 bases). V was shortened by 11 bases and J by 3 bases, with 16 bases between the two germline ends. Germline V gene lookup returns CDR1 SNHLY and CDR2 FYNNEI. The CDR3 is 13 amino acids. The CDR3 bases are TGTGCCGCAGGGGACCCCCAGGACTATGGCTACACCTTC. This encodes CAAGDPQDYGYTF.

J is TRBJ1-1 and V is TRBV4-2; D not resolved. The CDR3 totals 15 residues. Trimming cost V 0 bases and J 7 bases, with 15 bases left between them. Germline V gene data show CDR1 as LGHNA and CDR2 as YNFKEQ. CDR3 loop: CASSQDKAPGIEAFF. The CDR3 DNA follows: TGTGCCAGCAGCCAAGATAAGGCGCCGGGAATTGAAGCTTTCTTT.

The chain has TRBV6-6 and TRBJ2-7, with TRBD1 as a possible D gene (6 bases). The V gene's germline CDR1 is MNHNY and CDR2 SVGAGI (reference sequence). V was clipped by 6 bases and J by 2 bases, with 17 bases between them. The CDR3 is made up of 15 amino acids. The CDR3: CASSLTGIFAYEQYF. The CDR3, as DNA: TGTGCCAGCAGCCTTACAGGGATATTCGCCTACGAGCAGTACTTC.

The chain links TRBV18 to TRBJ1-5; D is possibly TRBD1 (6 bases). This CDR3 has 14 residues. V lost 2 bases and J 5 bases, leaving 10 bases between the germline ends. CDR1 is KGHSH and CDR2 is LQKENI in the germline V gene. The CDR3 DNA reads TGTGCCAGCTCACCATGGGCAGGGGATCAGCCCCAGCATTTT. Protein product: CASSPWAGDQPQHF.

The chain couples TRBV27 to TRBJ2-6; unclear D gene. From germline, CDR1 is MNHEY and CDR2 SMNVEV (reference sequence). V was cut by 4 bases and J by 0 bases, with 13 bases left in between. CDR3 size: 17 residues. The CDR3 loop is CASSYKTSSSGANVLTF. DNA for the CDR3: TGTGCCAGCAGTTATAAGACATCCTCCTCTGGGGCCAACGTCCTGACTTTC.

The J gene is TRBJ2-1, the V gene TRBV5-1; 12 bases fit TRBD2. This CDR3 spans 14 amino acids. Germline trimming cut 1 base from V and 8 bases from J; bases unmatched to any gene: 1. Germline loops: CDR1 SGHRS, CDR2 YFSETQ. This CDR3 reads CASSLTSGRHEQFF. CDR3 coding DNA: TGCGCCAGCAGCTTGACTAGCGGGAGGCATGAGCAGTTCTTC.

The J gene is TRBJ1-1, the V gene TRBV7-9; D is undetermined. The CDR3 runs to 14 residues. CDR1 and CDR2 from the germline V gene are SEHNR and FQNEAQ (reference sequence). V was clipped by 4 bases and J by 1 base, with 10 bases between them. CDR3 loop: CASSSMLANTEAFF. The CDR3 nucleotides read TGTGCCAGCAGCTCAATGTTGGCGAACACTGAAGCTTTCTTT. Together with reference TRBV7-9 and TRBJ1-1, the CDR3 gives the full variable domain: DTGVSQNPRHKITKRGQNVTFRCDPISEHNRLYWYRQTLGQGPEFLTYFQNEAQLEKSRLLSDRFSAERPKGSFSTLEIQRTEQGDSAMYLCASSSMLANTEAFFGQGTRLTVV.

V and J are TRBV5-4 and TRBJ1-1, with D hard to call. CDR3 length: 15 residues. The ends were cut back, 6 bases at V and 6 bases at J, with 21 bases in the middle. The germline V gene has CDR1 SGHNT and CDR2 YYREEE (reference sequence). CDR3: CASKAEARARAEAFF. The CDR3 DNA follows: TGTGCCAGCAAAGCTGAGGCGAGGGCGAGGGCTGAAGCTTTCTTT.

The V and J genes are TRBV6-5 and TRBJ2-5, with 7 bases aligning to TRBD2. After removal of 7 bases from V and 5 bases from J, the junction contained 4 bases not matched to a gene. The CDR3 length is 12 residues. From germline, CDR1 is MNHEY and CDR2 SVGAGI. The CDR3 is CASTREGETQYF. For the CDR3, the DNA is TGTGCCAGCACTAGGGAGGGGGAGACCCAGTACTTC.

V usage is TRBV5-1 and J usage is TRBJ2-7; 9 bases are shared with TRBD1. Germline assignment: CDR1 SGHRS and CDR2 YFSETQ. The CDR3 runs to 14 residues. V dropped 2 bases and J dropped 5; count of bases not matched to a gene: 5. CDR3 protein: CASSFTGGQDEQYF. The CDR3 DNA reads as TGCGCCAGCAGCTTCACAGGGGGCCAAGACGAGCAGTACTTC.

This clone was seen only once. The chain carries TRBV9 and TRBJ1-1; the match to TRBD1 covers 8 bases. Per germline, CDR1 SGDLS and CDR2 YYNGEE. V lost 4 bases, J lost 7 bases, and 12 bases stayed unmatched. The CDR3 runs 15 residues. The CDR3 loop reads CASSPTGAEDGEAFF. CDR3 sequence (DNA): TGTGCCAGCAGCCCGACAGGGGCTGAGGACGGTGAAGCTTTCTTT.

The genes are TRBV27 and TRBJ1-4; D is undetermined. The V end lost 6 bases, the J end lost 8 bases, and 16 bases lay between the germline ends. Germline assignment: CDR1 MNHEY and CDR2 SMNVEV (reference sequence). This CDR3 is built from 14 residues. The CDR3: CASRTPFEGEKLFF. In DNA, the CDR3 is TGTGCCAGCAGGACACCATTTGAGGGCGAAAAACTGTTTTTT. Full variable domain (outside the CDR3, taken from reference TRBV27 and TRBJ1-4): EAQVTQNPRYLITVTGKKLTVTCSQNMNHEYMSWYRQDPGLGLRQIYYSMNVEVTDKGDVPEGYKVSRKEKRNFPLILESPSPNQTSLYFCASRTPFEGEKLFFGSGTQLSVL.

The chain carries TRBV29-1 and TRBJ2-4; 10 bases map to TRBD1. V dropped 7 bases and J dropped 2; count of bases not matched to a gene: 8. The CDR3 is 15 residues long. CDR1 and CDR2 (germline): SQVTM, ANQGSEA. CDR3 nucleotide sequence: TGCAGCGCGTCGGACAGGGGGTGGTCCAAAAACATTCAGTACTTC. Protein sequence: CSASDRGWSKNIQYF.

The chain recombines TRBV28 with TRBJ2-3; tentatively, D is TRBD1 (5 bases). CDR1 and CDR2 (germline): MDHEN, SYDVKM. The CDR3 spans 15 residues. V shed 5 bases and J shed 4 bases, with 16 bases lying between them. The CDR3 sequence: CASSDVQGGADTQYF. The CDR3 nucleotides read TGTGCCAGCAGTGACGTTCAGGGTGGCGCAGATACGCAGTATTTT.

This sequence joins TRBV9 and TRBJ2-7; 8 bases fit TRBD1. Germline V lookup: CDR1 SGDLS, CDR2 YYNGEE. With V trimmed by 3 bases and J by 2 bases, 4 bases remained unmatched. The CDR3 totals 14 residues. The CDR3 DNA reads TGTGCCAGCAGCGCGGGACAGGCGACCTACGAGCAGTACTTC. Encoded protein: CASSAGQATYEQYF.

The CDR3 region is CASSLDSDNEQFF. In DNA, the CDR3 is TGTGCCAGCAGCTTAGACAGCGACAATGAGCAGTTCTTC. The genes are TRBV11-3 and TRBJ2-1; the D is unclear. Trimming left V 0 bases short and J 5 bases short, with 5 bases between. Germline loops: CDR1 SGHNT, CDR2 YENEEA. The CDR3 loop spans 13 amino acids.

The CDR3 spells CASSMALDSLWTEAFF. The CDR3 DNA follows: TGTGCCAGTAGTATGGCCTTGGACAGCTTGTGGACTGAAGCTTTCTTT. J is TRBJ1-1 and V is TRBV19; tentative D call: TRBD1 (6 bases). The CDR3 has 16 residues. The germline gives CDR1 LNHDA, CDR2 SQIVND (reference sequence). Trimming cost V 3 bases and J 5 bases, with 19 bases left between them. The whole variable domain, remainder taken from reference TRBV19 and TRBJ1-1, is DGGITQSPKYLFRKEGQNVTLSCEQNLNHDAMYWYRQDPGQGLRLIYYSQIVNDFQKGDIAEGYSVSREKKESFPLTVTSAQKNPTAFYLCASSMALDSLWTEAFFGQGTRLTVV.

A remark on this clone: Germline is not matched at one junction end, which may reflect a read error. This chain joins TRBV2 and TRBJ2-3; D is unresolved. This CDR3 comprises 11 residues. CDR1 is SNHLY, CDR2 FYNNEI, per germline. As DNA, the CDR3 is TGTGCCAGCCGTACCATGTACTACGACTCCTTC. Translated: CASRTMYYDSF. Drawing the rest from reference TRBV2 and TRBJ2-3, the complete variable domain is EPEVTQTPSHQVTQMGQEVILRCVPISNHLYFYWYRQILGQKVEFLVSFYNNEISEKSEIFDDQFSVERPDGSNFTLKIRSTKLEDSAMYFCASRTMYYDSFGPGTRLTVL.

The CDR3 here is CASTRGTSSTDTQYF. The CDR3 coding sequence is TGTGCCAGTACCCGAGGGACATCTAGCACAGATACGCAGTATTTT. The rearrangement joins TRBV19 to TRBJ2-3; D might be TRBD1 (6 bases). The ends were cut back, 7 bases at V and 0 bases at J, with 14 bases in the middle. Germline loops: CDR1 LNHDA, CDR2 SQIVND (reference sequence). The CDR3 loop spans 15 amino acids.

The V and J genes are TRBV9 and TRBJ1-1, with 7 bases identical to TRBD1. The CDR3 has 13 residues. Trimming removed 6 bases from V and 1 base from J; junction bases left unmatched: 3. Germline V gene sequence: CDR1 SGDLS, CDR2 YYNGEE. The CDR3 sequence is CASTGGRNTEAFF. The DNA for the CDR3 is TGTGCCAGCACAGGGGGTCGGAACACTGAAGCTTTCTTT.

The J gene is TRBJ1-1, the V gene TRBV29-1, with a possible D match to TRBD1 (6 bases). The V gene's germline CDR1 is SQVTM and CDR2 ANQGSEA. The CDR3 spans 13 residues. Deletions cut 5 bases from V and 0 bases from J, with 10 bases between. This CDR3 reads CSVLQGMNTEAFF. The CDR3 nucleotides read TGCAGCGTTTTACAGGGCATGAACACTGAAGCTTTCTTT.

This clone has only one observation. This chain links TRBV2 with TRBJ2-1; D may be TRBD1 (5 bases). The CDR3 consists of 15 residues. Between the trimmed V and J ends, which lost 5 bases and 0 bases, there was a span of 11 bases. Germline assignment: CDR1 SNHLY and CDR2 FYNNEI. CDR3 protein: CASSLLRASYNEQFF. Here the CDR3 DNA reads TGTGCCAGCAGTCTCCTCAGGGCCTCCTACAATGAGCAGTTCTTC.

The sample holds one count of this clone. Different DNA sequences within this sample yield the same CDR3. The V call is TRBV5-1, the J call TRBJ2-3; TRBD2 aligns across 7 bases. Unmatched junction bases numbered 2, after V lost 4 bases and J lost 3 bases. From germline, CDR1 is SGHRS and CDR2 YFSETQ. The length of the CDR3 is 13 residues. The DNA for the CDR3 is TGCGCCAGCAGCCTGGGAGGGACAGATACGCAGTATTTT. Its protein is CASSLGGTDTQYF.

V is TRBV30 and J is TRBJ1-2, with D unclear. Germline lookup yields CDR1 GTSNPN and CDR2 SVGIG (reference sequence). Trimming removed 0 bases at V and 6 bases at J, with 5 bases between. The CDR3 has 11 amino acids. The CDR3 DNA follows: TGTGCCTGGAGTGTGAGGGATGGCTACACCTTC. It is translated as CAWSVRDGYTF.

V and J are TRBV6-1 and TRBJ2-5; the match to TRBD1 covers 8 bases. Germline CDR1 reads MNHNS; CDR2 reads SASEGT. The V and J ends lost 5 bases and 2 bases, in that order; junction bases with no gene match: 4. The CDR3 is 14 residues long. CDR3: CASSQDRVQETQYF. The CDR3 DNA reads as TGTGCCAGCAGTCAGGACAGGGTTCAAGAGACCCAGTACTTC.

J is TRBJ1-4 and V is TRBV5-1; TRBD1 matches at 7 bases. CDR3 length: 17 residues. Germline V CDR1 and CDR2: SGHRS, YFSETQ. V gave up 0 bases and J gave up 3 bases; unmatched junction bases: 8. Here the CDR3 DNA reads TGCGCCAGCAGCTTGGGACCCAACAGGGGATCTAATGAAAAACTGTTTTTT. Translated, it gives CASSLGPNRGSNEKLFF.